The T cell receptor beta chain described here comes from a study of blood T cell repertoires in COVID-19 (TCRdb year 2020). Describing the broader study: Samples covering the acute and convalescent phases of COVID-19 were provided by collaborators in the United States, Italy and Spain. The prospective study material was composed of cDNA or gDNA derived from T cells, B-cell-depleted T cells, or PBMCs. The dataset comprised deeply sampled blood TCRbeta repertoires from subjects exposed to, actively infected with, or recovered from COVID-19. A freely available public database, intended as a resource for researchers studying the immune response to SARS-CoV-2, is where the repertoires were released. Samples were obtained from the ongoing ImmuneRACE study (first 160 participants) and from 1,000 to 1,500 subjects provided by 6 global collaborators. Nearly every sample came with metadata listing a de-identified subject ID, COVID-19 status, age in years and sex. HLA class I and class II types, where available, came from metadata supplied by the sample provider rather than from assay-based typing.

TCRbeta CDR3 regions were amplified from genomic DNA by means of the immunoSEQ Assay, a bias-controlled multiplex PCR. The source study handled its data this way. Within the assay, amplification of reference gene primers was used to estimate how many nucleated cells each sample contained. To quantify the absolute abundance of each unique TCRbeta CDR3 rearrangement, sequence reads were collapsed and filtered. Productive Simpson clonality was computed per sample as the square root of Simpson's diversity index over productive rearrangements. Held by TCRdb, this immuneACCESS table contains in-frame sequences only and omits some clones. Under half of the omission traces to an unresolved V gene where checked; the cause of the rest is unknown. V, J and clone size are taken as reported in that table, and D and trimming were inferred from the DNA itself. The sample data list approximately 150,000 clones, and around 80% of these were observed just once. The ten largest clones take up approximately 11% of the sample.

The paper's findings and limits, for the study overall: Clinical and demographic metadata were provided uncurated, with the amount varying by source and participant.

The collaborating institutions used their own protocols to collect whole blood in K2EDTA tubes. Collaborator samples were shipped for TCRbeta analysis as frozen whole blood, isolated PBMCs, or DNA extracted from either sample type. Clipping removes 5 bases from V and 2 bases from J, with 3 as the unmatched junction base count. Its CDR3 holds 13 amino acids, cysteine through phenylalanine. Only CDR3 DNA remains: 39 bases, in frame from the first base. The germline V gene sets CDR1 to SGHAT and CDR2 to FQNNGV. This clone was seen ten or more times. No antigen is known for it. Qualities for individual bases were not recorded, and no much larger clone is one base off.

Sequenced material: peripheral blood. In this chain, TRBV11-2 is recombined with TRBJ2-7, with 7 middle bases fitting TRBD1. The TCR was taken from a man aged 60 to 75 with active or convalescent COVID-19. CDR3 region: CASSMGQPYEQYF. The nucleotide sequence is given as TGTGCCAGCAGCATGGGACAGCCCTACGAGCAGTACTTC. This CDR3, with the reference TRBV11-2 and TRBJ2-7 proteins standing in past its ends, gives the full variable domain EAGVAQSPRYKIIEKRQSVAFWCNPISGHATLYWYQQILGQGPKLLIQFQNNGVVDDSQLPKDRFSAERLKGVDSTLKIQPAKLEDSAVYLCASSMGQPYEQYFGPGTRLTVT.